This entry describes one T cell receptor (beta chain). Its cognate antigen is unknown. This specimen belongs to a study of cytomegalovirus exposure and HLA in healthy donors. Study-level results: HLA alleles showed associations with some 17,000 TCR beta sequences in a later analysis, at a 0.05 false discovery rate. Most of the TCR beta V segments (in an earlier analysis) were productive either about 87% or about 30% of the time.

V was trimmed by 4 bases and J by 5 bases, leaving 14 bases between them. The CDR3 sequence is 14 residues long. CDR1 and CDR2 from the germline V gene are MDHEN and SYDVKM. 13 Jbeta primers and 60 Vbeta primers were used for the PCR. The table came from immunoSEQ multiplex PCR; TCRdb's copy has only in-frame clones and leaves some out. The top ten hold around 1.6% of the sample, which has some 190,000 clones, around 78% seen once. This rearrangement joins TRBV28 to TRBJ1-1; D perhaps matches TRBD1 (5 bases). Sequenced material: PBMCs. The sequence derives from a man younger than 35 in good health and CMV-seronegative. This chain's CDR3 is CASSSGGGGTEAFF. Here the CDR3 DNA reads TGTGCCAGCAGTTCCGGGGGGGGAGGTACTGAAGCTTTCTTT. The complete variable domain, with remaining parts taken from reference TRBV28 and TRBJ1-1, reads DVKVTQSSRYLVKRTGEKVFLECVQDMDHENMFWYRQDPGLGLRLIYFSYDVKMKEKGDIPEGYSVSREKKERFSLILESASTNQTSMYLCASSSGGGGTEAFFGQGTRLTVV.